This T cell receptor beta chain was identified in a study of T-cell reconstitution after alpha-beta-depleted transplantation in children. Researchers prepared the TCRbeta library using unique molecular identifiers, the study reports. In TCRdb, the PCR reads were re-called with MiXCR into one record per CDR3 protein. The sample shows around 360,000 distinct CDR3 sequences, approximately 10% of them seen only once. The table lists this clonotype with a few counts. The CDR3 is 13 amino acids. Germline V gene lookup returns CDR1 SGHVS and CDR2 FQNEAQ. The V end was cut by 3 bases, the J end by 6 bases, with 12 bases between.

J is TRBJ2-7 and V is TRBV7-8; no clear D gene. The sample consisted of PBMCs from the stem cell graft donor, taken from the stem cell graft. The receptor was isolated from a human donor who donated a stem cell graft to a child with acute lymphoblastic leukemia. DNA of the CDR3: TGTGCCAGCAGCTTCAGGTGGGCTCCCGAGCAGTACTTC. This translates into CASSFRWAPEQYF.